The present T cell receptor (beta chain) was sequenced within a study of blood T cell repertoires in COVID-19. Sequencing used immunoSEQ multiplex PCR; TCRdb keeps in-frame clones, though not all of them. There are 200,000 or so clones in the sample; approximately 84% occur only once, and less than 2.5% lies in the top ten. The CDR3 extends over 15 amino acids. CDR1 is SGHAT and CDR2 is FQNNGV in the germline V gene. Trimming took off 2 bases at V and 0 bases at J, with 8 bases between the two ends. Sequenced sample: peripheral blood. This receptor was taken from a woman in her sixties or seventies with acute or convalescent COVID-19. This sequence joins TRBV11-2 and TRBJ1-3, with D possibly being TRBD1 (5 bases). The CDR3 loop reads CASSLPGHSGNTIYF. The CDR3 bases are TGTGCCAGCAGCTTACCAGGGCACTCTGGAAACACCATATATTTT.